A selection of T cell receptor beta chains follows, all from one sample in a study of T cell responses to AZD1222 COVID-19 vaccine. The table came from immunoSEQ multiplex PCR; TCRdb's copy has only in-frame clones and leaves some out. Counted here are 30,000 to 35,000 clones, 85% to 90% occurring once; the ten biggest clones make up 11%. The sequencing used peripheral blood, collected 28 days after the second AZD1222 dose. The receptors derive from an adult who received the AZD1222 COVID-19 vaccine. Both conserved end residues are part of each CDR3. Fields, in order: J gene, V gene, clone size, D gene, CDR3 protein, CDR3 DNA. D genes are given only for firm matches. Where a row states a size, it is once, few, many or the class of an expanded clone; other rows omit it.

TRBJ1-1	TRBV5-8	.	.	CASRRVGPEAFF	TGTGCCAGCAGAAGGGTTGGACCTGAAGCTTTCTTT
TRBJ2-3	TRBV7-6	.	TRBD2	CASSAWAGGPADTQYF	TGTGCCAGCAGCGCCTGGGCGGGGGGGCCAGCAGATACGCAGTATTTT
TRBJ1-2	TRBV7-2	few	.	CASSLTANYGYTF	TGTGCCAGCAGCTTAACAGCTAACTATGGCTACACCTTC
TRBJ1-1	TRBV6-4	once	.	CASSDSSRGNTEAFF	TGTGCCAGCAGTGACTCCTCCAGGGGGAACACTGAAGCTTTCTTT
TRBJ2-6	TRBV11-2	.	.	CASITNWVGYGANVLTF	TGTGCCAGCATTACTAACTGGGTGGGCTACGGGGCCAACGTCCTGACTTTC
TRBJ1-1	TRBV29-1	.	.	CSVGIGGNTEAFF	TGCAGCGTTGGTATAGGGGGAAACACTGAAGCTTTCTTT
TRBJ2-2	TRBV27	.	TRBD1	CASSFLGRGRSGELFF	TGTGCCAGCAGTTTTTTGGGCAGGGGGCGAAGCGGGGAGCTGTTTTTT
TRBJ2-7	TRBV6-5	.	.	CASKESYYEQYF	TGTGCCAGCAAAGAGTCCTACTACGAGCAGTACTTC
TRBJ1-1	TRBV7-6	once	.	CASSPLPGTSLTEAFF	TGTGCCAGCAGTCCTCTGCCGGGGACTTCCTTAACTGAAGCTTTCTTT
TRBJ1-1	TRBV29-1	.	.	CSVEVTPGTEAFF	TGCAGCGTTGAAGTCACACCGGGCACTGAAGCTTTCTTT
TRBJ1-1	TRBV7-2	.	TRBD1	CASSARQGPKAFF	TGTGCCAGCAGCGCGAGACAGGGTCCAAAAGCTTTCTTT
TRBJ2-7	TRBV5-1	.	.	CASSFEAGYEQYF	TGCGCCAGCAGCTTTGAGGCGGGCTACGAGCAGTACTTC
TRBJ1-5	TRBV19	.	.	CASSIGADPRRNQPQHF	TGTGCCAGTAGTATAGGCGCGGACCCCCGACGGAATCAGCCCCAGCATTTT
TRBJ1-1	TRBV5-1	.	.	CASGGTATTEAFF	TGCGCCAGCGGTGGGACGGCAACGACTGAAGCTTTCTTT
TRBJ2-7	TRBV7-9	once	.	CASSLESYEQYF	TGTGCCAGCAGCTTAGAATCTTACGAGCAGTACTTC
TRBJ2-2	TRBV6-5	.	TRBD1	CASNLGQGNTGELFF	TGTGCCAGCAATCTGGGACAGGGTAACACCGGGGAGCTGTTTTTT
TRBJ2-1	TRBV7-2	.	TRBD2	CASSLVRGLAGLGNEQFF	TGTGCCAGCAGCTTAGTTAGGGGACTAGCGGGCCTCGGCAATGAGCAGTTCTTC
TRBJ2-7	TRBV5-1	.	TRBD1	CASSLGDSTHEQYF	TGCGCCAGCAGCTTGGGGGACAGCACCCACGAGCAGTACTTC
TRBJ2-5	TRBV9	.	.	CASSVYVGAGETQYF	TGTGCCAGCAGCGTATATGTGGGAGCTGGAGAGACCCAGTACTTC
TRBJ2-2	TRBV5-1	.	TRBD2	CASSSNSGGATTGELFF	TGCGCCAGCAGCTCAAATAGCGGGGGGGCGACCACCGGGGAGCTGTTTTTT
TRBJ2-4	TRBV19	.	.	CASSLTGIAKNIQYF	TGTGCCAGTAGCCTAACAGGTATAGCCAAAAACATTCAGTACTTC
TRBJ2-2	TRBV25-1	once	TRBD1	CASTGQSNTGELFF	TGTGCCAGCACGGGACAGTCGAACACCGGGGAGCTGTTTTTT
TRBJ2-5	TRBV5-1	.	.	CASSPLEETQYF	TGCGCCAGCAGCCCATTGGAAGAGACCCAGTACTTC
TRBJ2-5	TRBV3-1/TRBV3-2	medium-sized	.	CASSLLASQETQYF	TGTGCCAGCAGTCTATTAGCGTCTCAAGAGACCCAGTACTTC
TRBJ2-1	TRBV5-1	.	TRBD2	CASRTSGEAYNEQFF	TGCGCCAGCAGGACTAGCGGGGAGGCATACAATGAGCAGTTCTTC
TRBJ1-1	TRBV11-1	.	.	CASSPGWGTMNTEAFF	TGTGCCAGCAGCCCAGGCTGGGGAACCATGAACACTGAAGCTTTCTTT
TRBJ1-1	TRBV12-3/TRBV12-4	once	.	CASSLAGEAFF	TGTGCCAGCAGCCTCGCAGGTGAAGCTTTCTTT
TRBJ2-3	TRBV7-2	.	TRBD1	CASSSGGELTDTQYF	TGTGCCAGCAGCTCAGGGGGCGAGTTGACAGATACGCAGTATTTT
TRBJ1-5	TRBV7-8	.	.	CASSLTDNQPQHF	TGTGCCAGCAGCTTGACGGACAATCAGCCCCAGCATTTT
TRBJ1-1	TRBV19	.	.	CASSAQGYTEAFF	TGTGCCAGTAGTGCCCAGGGGTACACTGAAGCTTTCTTT
TRBJ2-7	TRBV28	.	TRBD1	CASSKGGTGPGEQYF	TGTGCCAGCAGTAAAGGAGGGACAGGTCCAGGGGAGCAGTACTTC
TRBJ2-3	TRBV5-1	.	.	CASSLEGSQYF	TGCGCCAGCAGCTTAGAGGGATCGCAGTATTTT
TRBJ2-2	TRBV4-1	.	TRBD2	CASSQVVAGGPGELFF	TGCGCCAGCAGCCAAGTTGTAGCGGGAGGGCCCGGGGAGCTGTTTTTT
TRBJ2-2	TRBV6-2/TRBV6-3	.	.	CASSYVGGQTIGELFF	TGTGCCAGCAGTTACGTCGGGGGGCAAACAATCGGGGAGCTGTTTTTT
TRBJ1-5	TRBV3-1/TRBV3-2	few	.	CASSRTLNQPQHF	TGTGCCAGCAGCCGGACCCTAAATCAGCCCCAGCATTTT
TRBJ2-7	TRBV6-1	.	.	CASSEALEGAAYEQYF	TGTGCCAGCAGTGAAGCGCTGGAAGGGGCGGCGTACGAGCAGTACTTC
TRBJ1-3	TRBV19	.	TRBD1	CASSAWTGTRNTIYF	TGTGCCAGTAGTGCCTGGACAGGGACTAGAAACACCATATATTTT
TRBJ1-4	TRBV19	.	.	CASSIHNGPDEKLFF	TGTGCCAGTAGTATCCATAACGGGCCAGATGAAAAACTGTTTTTT
TRBJ2-7	TRBV12-3/TRBV12-4	.	.	CASTRATEGEQYF	TGTGCCAGCACTAGGGCTACCGAAGGGGAGCAGTACTTC
TRBJ1-2	TRBV7-9	.	.	CASSSGPYGYTF	TGTGCCAGCAGCTCAGGTCCCTATGGCTACACCTTC
TRBJ1-5	TRBV7-2	.	.	CASSLLGESNQPQHF	TGTGCCAGCAGCTTATTAGGTGAGAGCAATCAGCCCCAGCATTTT
TRBJ1-1	TRBV29-1	.	.	CSVDIRGTEAFF	TGCAGCGTTGATATCCGAGGGACTGAAGCTTTCTTT
TRBJ1-1	TRBV5-1	.	TRBD1	CASSFGDGQENTEAFF	TGCGCCAGCAGCTTTGGAGACGGACAGGAGAACACTGAAGCTTTCTTT
TRBJ1-2	TRBV10-1	.	.	CASSQSRDSYGYTF	TGCGCCAGCAGCCAGAGCAGGGATTCCTATGGCTACACCTTC